Sequencing of this T cell receptor (beta chain) was carried out in a study of identical twins. Study outcomes and limitations: Sharing of beta out-of-frame sequences by twins showed a weaker excess. The abundant beta clonotypes from cord blood had fewer insertions, and memory repertoires had none of this.

Everyone who gave samples was a healthy Caucasian. The CDR3 is 14 amino acids. V gave up 3 bases and J gave up 7 bases; unmatched junction bases: 0. Unique molecular identifiers were present on the cDNA, and a universal primer site came from template switching. TCRdb passed the 5' RACE reads through MiXCR, listing each CDR3 protein once. The sample lists some 97,000 distinct CDR3 sequences, 5.9% occurring once. This clonotype was detected ten times or more. Its cognate antigen is unknown. Sequenced sample: memory T cells sorted from blood. The V and J genes are TRBV12-3 or TRBV12-4 and TRBJ2-1; 13 nucleotides agree with TRBD2. This sequence originates from a woman in her fifties or sixties in good health. The CDR3 loop reads CASSLTSGGNEQFF. In DNA form, the CDR3 reads TGTGCCAGCAGTTTGACTAGCGGGGGGAATGAGCAGTTCTTC.